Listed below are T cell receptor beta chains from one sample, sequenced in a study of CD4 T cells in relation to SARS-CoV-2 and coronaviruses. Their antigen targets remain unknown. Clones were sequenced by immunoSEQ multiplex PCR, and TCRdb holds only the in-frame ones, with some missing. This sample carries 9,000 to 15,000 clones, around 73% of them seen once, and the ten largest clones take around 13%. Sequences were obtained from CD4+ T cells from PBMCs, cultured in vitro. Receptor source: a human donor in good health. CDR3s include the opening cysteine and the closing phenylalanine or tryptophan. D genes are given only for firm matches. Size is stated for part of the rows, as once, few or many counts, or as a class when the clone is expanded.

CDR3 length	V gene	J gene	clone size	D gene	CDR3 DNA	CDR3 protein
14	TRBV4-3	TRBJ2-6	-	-	TGCGCCAGCAGCATCGATGCAGGGGCCAACGTCCTGACTTTC	CASSIDAGANVLTF
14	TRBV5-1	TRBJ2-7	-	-	TGCGCCAGCACCCGGATGGGGTTCTCCTACGAGCAGTACTTC	CASTRMGFSYEQYF
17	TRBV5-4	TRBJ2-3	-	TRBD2	TGTGCCAGCAGTTTAGGACTAGCGGGGGGGCAGCAAGATACGCAGTATTTT	CASSLGLAGGQQDTQYF
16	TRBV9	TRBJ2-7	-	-	TGTGCCAGCCGACTAAAATCCGGACAATCAGCCTACGAGCAGTACTTC	CASRLKSGQSAYEQYF
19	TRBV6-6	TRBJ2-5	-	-	TGTGCCAGCAGTCCCACGGGATTTGGGGCGGGCGGGAAACAAGAGACCCAGTACTTC	CASSPTGFGAGGKQETQYF
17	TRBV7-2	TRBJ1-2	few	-	TGTGCCAGCAGCGTATCCCCGGGGGGACAAGACGTCAGGGGCTACACCTTC	CASSVSPGGQDVRGYTF
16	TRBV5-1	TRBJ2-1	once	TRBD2	TGCGCCAGCAGCCTGGCTAGCGGAGATGTTGTAAATGAGCAGTTCTTC	CASSLASGDVVNEQFF
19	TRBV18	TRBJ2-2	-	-	TGTGCCAGCTCACCAGGTCAAGGCAGGGGCCTCCGGGGCACCGGGGAGCTGTTTTTT	CASSPGQGRGLRGTGELFF
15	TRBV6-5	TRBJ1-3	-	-	TGTGCCAGCAGTTACTCCGGGGTTAGAGGAAACACCATATATTTT	CASSYSGVRGNTIYF
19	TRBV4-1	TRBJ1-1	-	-	TGCGCCAGCAGCCAAGATATCGGCCAGGTCGAGGGGATGAACACTGAAGCTTTCTTT	CASSQDIGQVEGMNTEAFF
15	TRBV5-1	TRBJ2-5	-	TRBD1	TGCGCCAGCAGCTTGGGACAGGGTAACCAAGAGACCCAGTACTTC	CASSLGQGNQETQYF